This T cell receptor beta chain came from a study of PD-L1 blockade in urothelial cancer. Data came from immunoSEQ multiplex PCR; TCRdb stores just in-frame clones and leaves some out. The sample shows about 29,000 clones, around 86% of them seen only once. The CDR3 has 12 residues. Trimming stripped 4 bases from V and 0 bases from J, with 4 bases between. Germline V gene data show CDR1 as SGHRS and CDR2 as YFSETQ. The chain links TRBV5-1 to TRBJ2-5; the D is unclear. The sequence was obtained from a middle-aged man with urothelial cancer. The material was PBMCs, obtained around atezolizumab (anti-PD-L1) treatment. CDR3 coding DNA: TGCGCCAGCAGCCCGTACCAAGAGACCCAGTACTTC. Translated: CASSPYQETQYF.